These 4 T cell receptor beta chains came from one sample sequenced in a study of blood T cells in healthy people across ages. The second PCR ran about 7 to 12 cycles with a sample-barcoded 5' primer and J-beta primers. TCRdb re-called the 5' RACE reads with MiXCR, one entry per CDR3 protein. The sample records more than 1,400,000 distinct CDR3 sequences, about 40% being singletons. Sequenced sample: blood. The source is a woman aged 18-29 years in good health.

This rearrangement joins TRBV20-1 to TRBJ2-1; 7 positions agree with TRBD1. With 2 bases clipped from V and 7 bases from J, the junction kept 14 bases outside the gene matches. In germline, CDR1 is DFQATT, CDR2 SNEGSKA (reference sequence). This CDR3 is 16 amino acids long. CDR3 protein: CSARNGDRVGWNEQFF. In DNA form, the CDR3 reads TGCAGTGCTAGAAATGGCGACAGGGTGGGTTGGAATGAGCAGTTCTTC.

V is TRBV5-1 and J is TRBJ2-3, with TRBD2 matching over 12 bases. The CDR3 is 20 residues long. The germline V gene has CDR1 SGHRS and CDR2 YFSETQ. V lost 0 bases and J lost 4; bases outside the gene matches: 15. The CDR3 DNA sequence: TGCGCCAGCAGCTTGGCGCTAGCGGGAGGGCCTCTCTCGAGATCAGATACGCAGTATTTT. The encoded protein is CASSLALAGGPLSRSDTQYF.

V usage is TRBV30 and J usage is TRBJ2-7, with a weak D call TRBD2 (6 bases). Germline V gene sequence: CDR1 GTSNPN, CDR2 SVGIG (reference sequence). The V and J ends lost 7 bases and 7 bases respectively, with 23 bases between them. This CDR3 region has 14 residues. The CDR3 reads CASQGLLTPNEQYF. Written as DNA, the CDR3 is TGTGCCTCTCAGGGACTCCTTACTCCCAATGAGCAGTACTTC.

This clonotype occurred a few times. The chain carries TRBV5-1 and TRBJ2-5; TRBD1 is a possible D gene (5 bases). The germline V gene encodes CDR1 SGHRS and CDR2 YFSETQ. This CDR3 comprises 13 residues. The V end lost 4 bases, the J end lost 5 bases, and 12 bases lay between the germline ends. CDR3 nucleotides: TGCGCCAGCAGCCAACAAGCAGGGGAGACCCAGTACTTC. Translating it yields CASSQQAGETQYF. Full variable domain (rest looked up from reference TRBV5-1 and TRBJ2-5): KAGVTQTPRYLIKTRGQQVTLSCSPISGHRSVSWYQQTPGQGLQFLFEYFSETQRNKGNFPGRFSGRQFSNSRSEMNVSTLELGDSALYLCASSQQAGETQYFGPGTRLLVL.